What follows are 5 T cell receptor beta chains derived from one specimen sequenced in a study of siplizumab effects on memory and regulatory T cells (dated by TCRdb to between 2018 and 2020). Preparation of the library involved the immunoSEQ multiplex PCR assay. Drawn from immuneACCESS, this table holds only the in-frame rearrangements with V and J called that TCRdb kept. Clones are partly lost; checked studies trace under half to an unresolved V gene and leave the rest unexplained. Recorded for this sample are 85,000 to 95,000 clones; 94% of them occurred a single time. The ten largest clonotypes hold roughly 0.29% of the sample. The sample taken for sequencing was non-Treg CD4+ T cells sorted from blood. The label giving this sample's cell subset or site can be read as: FACS-sorted unstimulated CD4+ non-regulatory T cells. Receptors were obtained from a human donor in good health.

The CDR3 bases are TGTGCAAGTCCCCGGAAGGGGGAATTCGGAGAGCAGTACTTC. Its translation is CASPRKGEFGEQYF. This chain joins TRBV12-2 and TRBJ2-7; TRBD1 is the table's D call, not checked against the DNA. TRBV12-2 is noted as a pseudogene. The CDR3 covers 14 residues.

Only one count was recorded for this clone. The chain couples TRBV11-2 to TRBJ1-3; possible D gene TRBD1, 5 bases. V lost 5 bases, J lost 7 bases, and 18 bases lay in between. Germline values: CDR1 SGHAT, CDR2 FQNNGV. The CDR3 extends over 15 amino acids. Here the CDR3 reads CASSVPKGKGNTIYF. The CDR3 nucleotides are TGTGCCAGCAGCGTGCCCAAGGGGAAGGGGAACACCATATATTTT.

This chain joins TRBV7-9 and TRBJ2-1; weak D call: TRBD2 (5 bases). The CDR3 sequence is 15 residues long. The germline CDR1 and CDR2 sequences are SEHNR and FQNEAQ (reference sequence). V was trimmed by 3 bases and J by 6 bases, leaving 15 bases between them. The chain's CDR3 is CASSLPPGSSNEQFF. As DNA, the CDR3 is TGTGCCAGCAGCTTGCCACCGGGATCTTCCAATGAGCAGTTCTTC.

The V gene is TRBV4-2, the J gene TRBJ2-3, with a weak D call TRBD2 (6 bases). This CDR3 region has 15 residues. The germline V gene encodes CDR1 LGHNA and CDR2 YNFKEQ. Trimming removed 0 bases from V and 0 bases from J, with 7 bases in between. The CDR3 DNA is TGTGCCAGCAGCCAAGAAGGGACTAGCACAGATACGCAGTATTTT. As protein: CASSQEGTSTDTQYF.

The chain couples TRBV19 to TRBJ1-2, with TRBD1 as a possible D gene (5 bases). The CDR3 is 15 amino acids. V lost 1 base and J 4 bases, leaving 13 bases between the germline ends. Germline V lookup: CDR1 LNHDA, CDR2 SQIVND (reference sequence). In DNA form, the CDR3 reads TGTGCCAGTAGTATAGCTCAGGGCAACACCTATGGCTACACCTTC. It specifies CASSIAQGNTYGYTF. Full variable domain (outside the CDR3, taken from reference TRBV19 and TRBJ1-2): DGGITQSPKYLFRKEGQNVTLSCEQNLNHDAMYWYRQDPGQGLRLIYYSQIVNDFQKGDIAEGYSVSREKKESFPLTVTSAQKNPTAFYLCASSIAQGNTYGYTFGSGTRLTVV.